This T cell receptor beta chain appears in the sequencing data of a study of cytomegalovirus exposure and HLA in healthy donors. Findings and caveats of the study: The finding came from a later analysis; first-cohort TCR clusters tended to co-occur in the 95 to 150 validation repertoires.

The assay was immunoSEQ multiplex PCR, and TCRdb's table has in-frame clones only and misses some. The sample yields some 61,000 clones, around 97% seen once. Note on this clone: Its specificity is not known.

The CDR3 runs to 15 residues. Per germline, CDR1 MNHNS and CDR2 SASEGT. V was cut by 5 bases and J by 3 bases, with 15 bases left in between. The clonotype originates from a woman in her late teens or twenties in good health and CMV-seropositive. The genes are TRBV6-1 and TRBJ2-3; D perhaps matches TRBD2 (6 bases). Source material: PBMCs. DNA of the CDR3: TGTGCCAGCAGTTTAGGGACTGGCACTACAGATACGCAGTATTTT. Residues: CASSLGTGTTDTQYF.